Each of the 17 T cell receptor beta chains below was sequenced from the same sample in a study of shared clonotypes between healthy human individuals (dated by TCRdb to about 2020). Libraries came from the immunoSEQ multiplex PCR assay. TCRdb retrieved this table from immuneACCESS and kept in-frame rearrangements only. Not all clones are present; in checked studies, unresolved V genes account for under half, and no reason is known for the remainder. The sample table contains 2 million to 2.5 million clones; only one count was recorded for more than 90% of them. Of the sample, approximately 0.13% is held by the ten largest clones. Sequencing was done on a sample of naive CD4+ T cells sorted from blood. Sample cell subset or site, as interpreted from the label and publication: CD45RA+ positively selected. The source is a man aged 18 to 30 in good health.

The rearrangement uses TRBV19 and TRBJ1-4; 7 bases agree with TRBD1. Looked up from germline, CDR1 is LNHDA and CDR2 is SQIVND (reference sequence). Germline trimming cut 6 bases from V and 8 bases from J; bases unmatched to any gene: 6. There are 13 residues in the CDR3. CDR3 nucleotide sequence: TGTGCCAGTAGAGACAGGGTTTTGGAAAAACTGTTTTTT. It yields the protein CASRDRVLEKLFF. Using reference TRBV19 and TRBJ1-4 for the parts outside the CDR3, the full variable domain is DGGITQSPKYLFRKEGQNVTLSCEQNLNHDAMYWYRQDPGQGLRLIYYSQIVNDFQKGDIAEGYSVSREKKESFPLTVTSAQKNPTAFYLCASRDRVLEKLFFGSGTQLSVL.

The chain couples TRBV28 to TRBJ2-5; TRBD1 agrees at 9 bases. The J call may be wrong; the DNA end is better matched by TRBJ2-7. The germline V gene encodes CDR1 MDHEN and CDR2 SYDVKM. The length of the CDR3 is 15 residues. The CDR3 bases are TGTGCCAGCACCATGGAGGGACAGGGCTCCTACGAGCAGTACTTC. Protein sequence: CASTMEGQGSYEQYF.

The chain links TRBV2 to TRBJ1-5; D call uncertain. In germline, CDR1 is SNHLY, CDR2 FYNNEI. The V end was cut by 4 bases, the J end by 3 bases, with 10 bases between. The CDR3 length is 14 residues. CDR3 residues: CASSAVQYNQPQHF. DNA of the CDR3: TGTGCCAGCAGTGCGGTGCAGTACAATCAGCCCCAGCATTTT.

The V and J genes are TRBV30 and TRBJ1-5; D perhaps matches TRBD1 (5 bases). This CDR3 contains 13 residues. The germline V gene encodes CDR1 GTSNPN and CDR2 SVGIG (reference sequence). V was clipped by 2 bases and J by 6 bases, with 11 bases between them. In DNA, the CDR3 is TGTGCCTGGAGTTCCAGGGTGGGTCAGCCCCAGCATTTT. It specifies CAWSSRVGQPQHF.

As to this clone: Other nucleotide sequences in the sample specify the same CDR3. DNA for the CDR3: TGTGCCAGCAGCCCTCGGGAGAATGAGCAGTTCTTC. It yields the protein CASSPRENEQFF. V usage is TRBV7-9 and J usage is TRBJ2-1; tentative D call: TRBD2 (6 bases). In germline, CDR1 is SEHNR, CDR2 FQNEAQ (reference sequence). This CDR3 is built from 12 residues. V gave up 5 bases and J gave up 7 bases, with 9 bases separating them. Looking up the rest from reference TRBV7-9 and TRBJ2-1 gives the full variable domain: DTGVSQNPRHKITKRGQNVTFRCDPISEHNRLYWYRQTLGQGPEFLTYFQNEAQLEKSRLLSDRFSAERPKGSFSTLEIQRTEQGDSAMYLCASSPRENEQFFGPGTRLTVL.

The V call is TRBV7-2, the J call TRBJ1-5; D ambiguous. Trimming stripped 5 bases from V and 5 bases from J, with 10 bases between. Looked up from germline, CDR1 is SGHTA and CDR2 is FQGNSA. This CDR3 comprises 13 residues. CDR3 coding DNA: TGTGCCAGCAGCCCCTGGATCGATCAGCCCCAGCATTTT. It encodes CASSPWIDQPQHF.

This chain connects TRBV19 to TRBJ1-2; the D is unclear. Trimming stripped 10 bases from V and 5 bases from J, with 11 bases between. The CDR3 sequence is 11 residues long. CDR1 is LNHDA, CDR2 SQIVND, per germline (reference sequence). The CDR3 coding sequence is TGTGCCAAATTGGCCCCGTATGGCTACACCTTC. It translates to CAKLAPYGYTF.

This chain uses TRBV7-9 with TRBJ1-6, with 9 bases identical to TRBD1. CDR3 length equals 15 residues. The trim removed 3 bases at V and 11 bases at J, leaving 8 bases unmatched. Germline CDR1 SEHNR, CDR2 FQNEAQ (reference sequence). The CDR3 DNA is TGTGCCAGCAGCTTTCAAAGGACAGGGGAGGCACCCCTCCACTTT. This encodes CASSFQRTGEAPLHF.

The chain has TRBV6-5 and TRBJ2-7; D might be TRBD1 (5 bases). The V and J ends lost 7 bases and 5 bases respectively, with 15 bases between them. CDR1 MNHEY and CDR2 SVGAGI come from the germline V gene. The CDR3 runs to 13 residues. CDR3 region: CASIKTATNEQYF. CDR3 nucleotide sequence: TGTGCCAGCATCAAGACAGCGACCAACGAGCAGTACTTC.

As to this clone: The same CDR3 is also encoded by other DNA sequences in this sample. V and J are TRBV28 and TRBJ2-2; D might be TRBD1 or TRBD2, each matching 5 bases. Germline CDR1 reads MDHEN; CDR2 reads SYDVKM. This CDR3 contains 15 residues. Trimming shortened V by 2 bases and J by 0 bases, and 7 bases separated the two germline ends. The CDR3 region has the DNA TGTGCCAGCAGTTTAGGGGGAACGAACACCGGGGAGCTGTTTTTT. Amino acid sequence: CASSLGGTNTGELFF.

This chain joins TRBV7-2 and TRBJ1-2, with D maybe TRBD1 (6 bases). This CDR3 has 14 residues. Germline CDR1 reads SGHTA; CDR2 reads FQGNSA. The V end lost 2 bases, the J end lost 3 bases, and 10 bases lay between the germline ends. The chain's CDR3 is CASSLTGIDYGYTF. The CDR3 DNA reads as TGTGCCAGCAGCTTAACAGGGATTGACTATGGCTACACCTTC. The variable domain in full, with the rest retrieved from reference TRBV7-2 and TRBJ1-2, is GAGVSQSPSNKVTEKGKDVELRCDPISGHTALYWYRQSLGQGLEFLIYFQGNSAPDKSGLPSDRFSAERTGGSVSTLTIQRTQQEDSAVYLCASSLTGIDYGYTFGSGTRLTVV.

Note on this clone: The junction shows a germline mismatch at one end, possibly a read error. The CDR3 is CASRQARIKPDGSTIYF. CDR3 bases: TGCGCCAGCAGGCAAGCCCGGATAAAGCCCGATGGAAGCACCATATATTTT. This chain joins TRBV5-1 and TRBJ1-3; no clear D. There are 17 residues in the CDR3. CDR1 and CDR2 from the germline V gene are SGHRS and YFSETQ.

The gene calls are TRBV6-1 and TRBJ2-7, with D perhaps assigned TRBD1 or TRBD2 (5 bases each). The germline V and J ends were trimmed by 7 bases and 9 bases, with 19 bases remaining between them. The CDR3 sequence is 13 residues long. Germline CDR1 and CDR2: MNHNS and SASEGT. The CDR3 sequence is CASTLMGDPRQYF. The CDR3, as DNA: TGTGCCAGCACCTTGATGGGGGACCCCCGGCAGTACTTC.

The chain has TRBV14 and TRBJ2-1, with TRBD2 matching over 8 bases. Germline CDR1 is SGHDN and CDR2 is FVKESK. The CDR3 sequence is 18 residues long. The ends lost 4 bases at V and 1 base at J; junction bases unmatched: 12. The CDR3 protein is CASSRVLPGTSSYNEQFF. The CDR3 nucleotides are TGTGCCAGCAGCCGAGTCCTTCCCGGGACTAGTTCCTACAATGAGCAGTTCTTC. The whole variable domain, filled in from reference TRBV14 and TRBJ2-1, reads EAGVTQFPSHSVIEKGQTVTLRCDPISGHDNLYWYRRVMGKEIKFLLHFVKESKQDESGMPNNRFLAERTGGTYSTLKVQPAELEDSGVYFCASSRVLPGTSSYNEQFFGPGTRLTVL.

The genes are TRBV15 and TRBJ1-1; 9 bases are shared with TRBD1. The J segment lost 1 base and the V segment lost 0 bases, leaving 9 bases of the junction unmatched. Germline V CDR1 and CDR2: LNHNV, YYDKDF (reference sequence). There are 18 residues in the CDR3. CDR3 residues: CATSRDGYSGQGNTEAFF. In nucleotides, the CDR3 is TGTGCCACCAGCAGAGATGGGTATTCGGGACAGGGGAACACTGAAGCTTTCTTT.

This chain joins TRBV9 and TRBJ2-7; perhaps TRBD2 as D (7 bases). The V gene's germline CDR1 is SGDLS and CDR2 YYNGEE. Trimming pared 0 bases from V and 5 bases from J, leaving 9 bases between. This CDR3 spans 13 amino acids. The CDR3 loop is CASSVEGGDEQYF. The CDR3 DNA reads as TGTGCCAGCAGCGTAGAAGGGGGGGACGAGCAGTACTTC.

The chain carries TRBV6-6 and TRBJ2-1; the D is unclear. V shed 8 bases and J shed 7 bases, with 12 bases lying between them. The germline V gene encodes CDR1 MNHNY and CDR2 SVGAGI (reference sequence). The CDR3 loop spans 12 amino acids. CDR3 residues: CASSAGWNEQFF. The CDR3 DNA follows: TGTGCCAGCTCAGCAGGATGGAATGAGCAGTTCTTC.